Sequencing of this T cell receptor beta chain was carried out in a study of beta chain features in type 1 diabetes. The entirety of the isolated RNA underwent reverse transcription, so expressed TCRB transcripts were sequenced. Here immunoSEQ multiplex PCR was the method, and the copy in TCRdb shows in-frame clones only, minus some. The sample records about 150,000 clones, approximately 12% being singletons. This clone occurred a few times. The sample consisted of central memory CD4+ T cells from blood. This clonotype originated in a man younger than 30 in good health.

The CDR3 reads CASKGNEQFF. In DNA form, the CDR3 reads TGTGCCAGCAAGGGCAATGAGCAGTTCTTC. V usage is TRBV2 and J usage is TRBJ2-1; D remains unclear. The germline V and J ends were trimmed by 7 bases and 6 bases, with 4 bases remaining between them. Germline V gene sequence: CDR1 SNHLY, CDR2 FYNNEI. This CDR3 has 10 residues.